What follows describes a single T cell receptor beta chain. Its antigen is as yet unknown. The data are from a study of a mutant IDH1 vaccine in newly diagnosed glioma. The wider study: Patients in the study were vaccinated eight times, receiving shots in weeks 1, 3, 5, 7, 11, 15, 19 and 23. Following radiotherapy alone, or alongside temozolomide cycles, vaccination was started after an interval of 4-6 weeks. Prior therapy was radiotherapy, temozolomide, or both; most received both.

Study conclusions and caveats: Any relationship between pseudoprogression and changes in top peripheral T cell clonotypes seemed absent.

The trim removed 8 bases at V and 3 bases at J, leaving 4 bases unmatched. The CDR3 has 13 residues. Germline CDR1 is SEHNR and CDR2 is FQNEAQ (reference sequence). The time point was: week 5, during vaccination. With topical imiquimod, each dose of the vaccine consisted of 300 ug of mutant IDH1 20-mer peptide. Libraries were prepared by immunoSEQ multiplex PCR; TCRdb keeps only in-frame clonotypes and omits some of them. The data show 75,000 to 80,000 clones, with 91% seen just once and roughly 0.56% held by the top ten. The chain uses TRBV7-9 and TRBJ2-1, with 7 bases matching TRBD1. This clonotype originated in a woman aged 50 to 60 with glioma. The sequences come from PBMCs, collected from a glioma patient whose treatment included an IDH1 peptide vaccine. The CDR3 sequence: CASRQGNYNEQFF. Here the CDR3 DNA reads TGTGCCAGCCGACAGGGAAACTACAATGAGCAGTTCTTC.